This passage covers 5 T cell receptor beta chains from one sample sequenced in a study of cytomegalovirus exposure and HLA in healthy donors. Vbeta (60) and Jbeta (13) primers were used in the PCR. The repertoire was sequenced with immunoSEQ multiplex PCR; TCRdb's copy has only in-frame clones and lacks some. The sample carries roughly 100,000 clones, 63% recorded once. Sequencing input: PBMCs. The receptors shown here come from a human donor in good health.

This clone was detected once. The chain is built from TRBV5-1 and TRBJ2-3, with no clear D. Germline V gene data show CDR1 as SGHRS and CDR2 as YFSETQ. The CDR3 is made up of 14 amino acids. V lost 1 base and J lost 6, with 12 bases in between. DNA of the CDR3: TGCGCCAGCAGCTTGAGCCCCTCTCCTGATACGCAGTATTTT. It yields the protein CASSLSPSPDTQYF.

The CDR3 coding sequence is TGTGCCAGCAGCGTAGGACCCAGGGATTCACCCCTCCACTTT. Its translation: CASSVGPRDSPLHF. The chain couples TRBV9 to TRBJ1-6; tentatively, D is TRBD1 (5 bases). Germline V gene sequence: CDR1 SGDLS, CDR2 YYNGEE. The CDR3 extends over 14 amino acids. The V and J ends lost 0 bases and 8 bases respectively, with 9 bases between them. Combining the CDR3 with reference TRBV9 and TRBJ1-6 gives the whole variable domain DSGVTQTPKHLITATGQRVTLRCSPRSGDLSVYWYQQSLDQGLQFLIQYYNGEERAKGNILERFSAQQFPDLHSELNLSSLELGDSALYFCASSVGPRDSPLHFGNGTRLTVT.

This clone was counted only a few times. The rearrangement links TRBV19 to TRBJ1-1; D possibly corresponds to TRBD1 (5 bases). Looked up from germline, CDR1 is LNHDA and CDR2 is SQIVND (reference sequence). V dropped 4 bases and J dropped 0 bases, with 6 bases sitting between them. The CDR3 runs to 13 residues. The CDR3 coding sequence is TGTGCCAGTAGTACAGGGATGAACACTGAAGCTTTCTTT. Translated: CASSTGMNTEAFF.

CDR3 in amino acids: CASSLGLELDEQFF. DNA of the CDR3: TGTGCCAGCAGCTTAGGTCTAGAACTTGATGAGCAGTTCTTC. This chain joins TRBV7-2 and TRBJ2-1; D gene ambiguous. V dropped 1 base and J dropped 8 bases, with 12 bases sitting between them. CDR1 is SGHTA and CDR2 is FQGNSA in the germline V gene. CDR3 length equals 14 residues.

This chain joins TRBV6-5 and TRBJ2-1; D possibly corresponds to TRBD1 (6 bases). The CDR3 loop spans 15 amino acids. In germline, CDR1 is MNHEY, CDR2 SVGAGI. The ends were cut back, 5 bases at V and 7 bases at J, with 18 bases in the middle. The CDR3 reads CASSQTGSLTNEQFF. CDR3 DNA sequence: TGTGCCAGCAGTCAAACAGGGAGCCTCACTAATGAGCAGTTCTTC.